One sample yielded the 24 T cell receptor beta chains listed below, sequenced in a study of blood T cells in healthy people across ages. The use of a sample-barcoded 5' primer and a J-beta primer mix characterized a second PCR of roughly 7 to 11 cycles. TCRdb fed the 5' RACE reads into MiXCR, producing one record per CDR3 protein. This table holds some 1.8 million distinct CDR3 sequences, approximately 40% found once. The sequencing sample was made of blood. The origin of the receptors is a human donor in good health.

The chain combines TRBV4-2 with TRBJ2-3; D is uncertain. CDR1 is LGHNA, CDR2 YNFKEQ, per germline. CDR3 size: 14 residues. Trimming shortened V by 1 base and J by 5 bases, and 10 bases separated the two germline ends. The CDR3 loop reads CASSQGEVEDTQYF. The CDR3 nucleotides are TGTGCCAGCAGCCAAGGAGAGGTTGAAGATACGCAGTATTTT.

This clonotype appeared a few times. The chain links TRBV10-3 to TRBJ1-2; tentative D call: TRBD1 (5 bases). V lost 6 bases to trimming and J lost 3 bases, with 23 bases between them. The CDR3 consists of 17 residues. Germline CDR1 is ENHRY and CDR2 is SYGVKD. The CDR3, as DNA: TGTGCCATCAGGGACTACAAGCAAGGGGACCTAGACTATGGCTACACCTTC. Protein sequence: CAIRDYKQGDLDYGYTF.

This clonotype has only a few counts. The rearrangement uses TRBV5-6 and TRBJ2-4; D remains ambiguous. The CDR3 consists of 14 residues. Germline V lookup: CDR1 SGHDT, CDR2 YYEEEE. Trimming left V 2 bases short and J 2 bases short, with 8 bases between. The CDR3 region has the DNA TGTGCCAGCAGCTTAAATCCCTCCAAAAACATTCAGTACTTC. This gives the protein CASSLNPSKNIQYF.

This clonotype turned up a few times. The CDR3 nucleotides read TGTGCCAGCAGTGAATCGAGGGCAGGGGGTAGGGTCTATGGCTACACCTTC. As protein: CASSESRAGGRVYGYTF. The chain links TRBV25-1 to TRBJ1-2; 7 bases are a match to TRBD1. Germline values: CDR1 MGHDK, CDR2 SYGVNS. CDR3 length equals 17 residues. Germline trimming cut 1 base from V and 4 bases from J; bases unmatched to any gene: 12.

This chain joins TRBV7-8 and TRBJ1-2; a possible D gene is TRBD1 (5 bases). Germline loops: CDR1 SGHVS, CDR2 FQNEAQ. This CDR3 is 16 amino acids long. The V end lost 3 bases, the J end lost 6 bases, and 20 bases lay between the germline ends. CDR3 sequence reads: CASSFKVGQGENGYTF. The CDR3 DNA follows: TGTGCCAGCAGCTTTAAGGTCGGGCAGGGAGAAAATGGCTACACCTTC.

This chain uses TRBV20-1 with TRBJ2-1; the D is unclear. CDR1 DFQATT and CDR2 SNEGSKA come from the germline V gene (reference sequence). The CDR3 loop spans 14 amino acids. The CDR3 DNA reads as TGCAGCGTCGATCTGACCGGCTCCTACAATGAGCAGTTCTTC. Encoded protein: CSVDLTGSYNEQFF.

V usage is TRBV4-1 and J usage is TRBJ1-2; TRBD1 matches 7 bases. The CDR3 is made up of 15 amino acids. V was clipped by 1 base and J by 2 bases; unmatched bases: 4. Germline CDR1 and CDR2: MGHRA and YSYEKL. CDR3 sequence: CASSQGRQGNYGYTF. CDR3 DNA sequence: TGCGCCAGCAGCCAAGGCCGACAGGGAAACTATGGCTACACCTTC.

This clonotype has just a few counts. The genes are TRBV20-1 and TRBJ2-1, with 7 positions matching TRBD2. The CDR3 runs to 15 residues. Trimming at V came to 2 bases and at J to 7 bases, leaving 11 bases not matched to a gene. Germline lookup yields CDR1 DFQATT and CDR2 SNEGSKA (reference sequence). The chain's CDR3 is CSARHSGTIGNEQFF. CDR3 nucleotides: TGCAGTGCTAGACACTCCGGGACTATCGGAAATGAGCAGTTCTTC.

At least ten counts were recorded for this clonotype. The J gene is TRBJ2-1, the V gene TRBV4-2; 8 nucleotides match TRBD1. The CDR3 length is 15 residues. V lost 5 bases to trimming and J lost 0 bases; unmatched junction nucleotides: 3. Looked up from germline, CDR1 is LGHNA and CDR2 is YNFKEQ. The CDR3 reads CASSYDRGSYNEQFF. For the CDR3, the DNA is TGTGCCAGCAGCTATGACAGGGGCTCCTACAATGAGCAGTTCTTC.

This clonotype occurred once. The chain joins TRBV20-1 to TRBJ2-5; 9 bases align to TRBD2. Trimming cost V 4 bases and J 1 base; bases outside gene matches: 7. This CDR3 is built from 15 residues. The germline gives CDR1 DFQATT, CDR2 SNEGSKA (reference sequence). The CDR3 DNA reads TGCAGTGCTAAGGGTAGCGGGGGCCTCCAAGAGACCCAGTACTTC. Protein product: CSAKGSGGLQETQYF.

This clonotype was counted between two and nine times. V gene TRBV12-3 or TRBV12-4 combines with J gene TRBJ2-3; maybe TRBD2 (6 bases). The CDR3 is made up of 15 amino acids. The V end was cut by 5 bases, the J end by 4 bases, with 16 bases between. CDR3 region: CASSVAGTLADTQYF. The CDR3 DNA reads TGTGCCAGCAGTGTGGCGGGGACTTTGGCAGATACGCAGTATTTT.

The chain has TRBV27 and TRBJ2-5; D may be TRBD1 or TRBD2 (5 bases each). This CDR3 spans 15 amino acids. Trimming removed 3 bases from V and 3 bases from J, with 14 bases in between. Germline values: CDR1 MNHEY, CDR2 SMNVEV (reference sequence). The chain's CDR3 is CASSFRLGAEETQYF. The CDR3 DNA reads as TGTGCCAGCAGTTTTCGCCTCGGGGCCGAAGAGACCCAGTACTTC.

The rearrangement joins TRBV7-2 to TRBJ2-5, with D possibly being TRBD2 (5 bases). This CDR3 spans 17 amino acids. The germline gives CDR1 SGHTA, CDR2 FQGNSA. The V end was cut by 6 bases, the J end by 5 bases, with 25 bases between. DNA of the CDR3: TGTGCCAGCAGTCGATACATAAGGGCGGGTCGGATGGAGACCCAGTACTTC. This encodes CASSRYIRAGRMETQYF.

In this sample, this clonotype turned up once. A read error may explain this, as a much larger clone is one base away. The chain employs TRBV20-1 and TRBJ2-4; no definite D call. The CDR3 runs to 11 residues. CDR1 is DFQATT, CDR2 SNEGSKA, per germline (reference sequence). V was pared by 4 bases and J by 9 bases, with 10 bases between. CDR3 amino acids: CSATKLSIQYF. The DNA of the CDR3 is TGCAGTGCTACCAAGCTAAGCATTCAGTACTTC.

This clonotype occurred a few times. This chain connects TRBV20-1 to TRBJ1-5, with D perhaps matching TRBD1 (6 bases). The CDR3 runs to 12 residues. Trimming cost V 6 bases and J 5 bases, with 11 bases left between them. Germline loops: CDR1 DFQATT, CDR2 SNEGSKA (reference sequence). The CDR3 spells CSAGQRDQPQHF. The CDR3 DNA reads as TGCAGTGCCGGACAGAGAGATCAGCCCCAGCATTTT.

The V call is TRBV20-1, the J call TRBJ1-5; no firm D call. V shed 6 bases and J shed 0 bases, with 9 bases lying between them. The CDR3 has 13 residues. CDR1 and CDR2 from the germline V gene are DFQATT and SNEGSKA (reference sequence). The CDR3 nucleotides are TGCAGTGCGGAACAGAGTAGCAATCAGCCCCAGCATTTT. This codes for CSAEQSSNQPQHF.

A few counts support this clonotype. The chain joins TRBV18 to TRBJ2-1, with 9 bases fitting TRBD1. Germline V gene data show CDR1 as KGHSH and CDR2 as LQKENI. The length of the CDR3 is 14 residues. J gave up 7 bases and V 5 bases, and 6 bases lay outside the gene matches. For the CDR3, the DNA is TGTGCCAGCTCAGGGACAGGGATCGTGAATGAGCAGTTCTTC. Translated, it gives CASSGTGIVNEQFF. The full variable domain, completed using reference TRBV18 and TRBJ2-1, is NAGVMQNPRHLVRRRGQEARLRCSPMKGHSHVYWYRQLPEEGLKFMVYLQKENIIDESGMPKERFSAEFPKEGPSILRIQQVVRGDSAAYFCASSGTGIVNEQFFGPGTRLTVL.

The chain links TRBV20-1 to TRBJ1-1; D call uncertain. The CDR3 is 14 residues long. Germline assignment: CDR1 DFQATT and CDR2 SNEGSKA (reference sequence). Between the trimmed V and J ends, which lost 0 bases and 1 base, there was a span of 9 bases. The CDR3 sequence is CSARDMGWNTEAFF. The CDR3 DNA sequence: TGCAGTGCTAGAGATATGGGGTGGAACACTGAAGCTTTCTTT.

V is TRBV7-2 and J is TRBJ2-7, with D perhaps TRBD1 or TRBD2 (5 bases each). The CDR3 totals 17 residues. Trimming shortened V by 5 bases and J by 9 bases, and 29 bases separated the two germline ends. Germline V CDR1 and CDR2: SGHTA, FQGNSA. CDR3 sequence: CASSPDTIDGTLRGQYF. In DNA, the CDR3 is TGTGCCAGCAGCCCCGATACGATTGACGGGACCCTACGAGGGCAGTACTTC.

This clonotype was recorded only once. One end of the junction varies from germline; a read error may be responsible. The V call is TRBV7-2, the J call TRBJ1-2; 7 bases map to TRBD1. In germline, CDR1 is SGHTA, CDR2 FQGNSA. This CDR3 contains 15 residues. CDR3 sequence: CAGSSNRQGYYGYTF. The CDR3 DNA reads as TGTGCCGGCAGCTCCAATAGACAGGGATACTATGGCTACACCTTC.

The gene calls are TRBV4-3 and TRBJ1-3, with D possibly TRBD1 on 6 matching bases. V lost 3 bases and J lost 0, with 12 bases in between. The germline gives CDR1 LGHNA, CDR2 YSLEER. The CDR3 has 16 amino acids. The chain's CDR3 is CASSHTGSSSGNTIYF. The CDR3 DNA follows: TGCGCCAGCAGCCATACAGGGAGCTCCTCTGGAAACACCATATATTTT.

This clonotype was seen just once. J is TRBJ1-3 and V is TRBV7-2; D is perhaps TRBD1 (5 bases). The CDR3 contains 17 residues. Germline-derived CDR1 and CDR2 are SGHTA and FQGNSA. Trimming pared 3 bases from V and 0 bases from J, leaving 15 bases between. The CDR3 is CASSFGDLLSSGNTIYF. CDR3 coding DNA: TGTGCCAGCAGCTTTGGGGACCTCTTGTCCTCTGGAAACACCATATATTTT.

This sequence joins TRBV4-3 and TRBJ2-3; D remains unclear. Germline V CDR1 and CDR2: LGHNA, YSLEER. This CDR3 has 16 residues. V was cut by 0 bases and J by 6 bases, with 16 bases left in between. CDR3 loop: CASSQEPEISHDTQYF. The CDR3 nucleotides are TGCGCCAGCAGCCAAGAACCGGAGATTTCACACGATACGCAGTATTTT.

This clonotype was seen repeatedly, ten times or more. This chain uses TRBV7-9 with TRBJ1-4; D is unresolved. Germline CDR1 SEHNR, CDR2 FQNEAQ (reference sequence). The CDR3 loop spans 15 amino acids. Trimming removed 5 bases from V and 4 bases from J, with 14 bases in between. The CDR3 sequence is CASSQAASDNEKLFF. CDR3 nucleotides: TGTGCCAGCAGCCAAGCGGCATCCGATAATGAAAAACTGTTTTTT. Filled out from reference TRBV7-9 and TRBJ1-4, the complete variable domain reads DTGVSQNPRHKITKRGQNVTFRCDPISEHNRLYWYRQTLGQGPEFLTYFQNEAQLEKSRLLSDRFSAERPKGSFSTLEIQRTEQGDSAMYLCASSQAASDNEKLFFGSGTQLSVL.